This T cell receptor beta chain was observed in a study of T cell responses to AZD1222 COVID-19 vaccine. Findings and limits, study-wide: With two AZD1222 doses given, Spike-specific TCR breadth and depth both rose. Variant regions that are unmutated are reportedly the target of nearly half of spike-specific TCRs. Only a handful of people who got AZD1222 tested seropositive at baseline.

About this clone itself: Its target is not known.

The CDR3 covers 16 residues. Germline V gives CDR1 LGHNA, CDR2 YNFKEQ. Trimming at V came to 1 base and at J to 3 bases, leaving 4 bases not matched to a gene. The protocol was immunoSEQ multiplex PCR, while the TCRdb copy is restricted to in-frame clones and leaves out a portion. The repertoire holds 100,000 to 150,000 clones, with 89% as singletons. The genes are TRBV4-2 and TRBJ1-5; 9 bases match TRBD1. This clonotype originated in an adult in good health. Material: peripheral blood, obtained on day 0 of AZD1222 vaccination. The CDR3 nucleotides are TGTGCCAGCAGCCAAGGCGGACAGGGGAACAATCAGCCCCAGCATTTT. This sequence encodes CASSQGGQGNNQPQHF.